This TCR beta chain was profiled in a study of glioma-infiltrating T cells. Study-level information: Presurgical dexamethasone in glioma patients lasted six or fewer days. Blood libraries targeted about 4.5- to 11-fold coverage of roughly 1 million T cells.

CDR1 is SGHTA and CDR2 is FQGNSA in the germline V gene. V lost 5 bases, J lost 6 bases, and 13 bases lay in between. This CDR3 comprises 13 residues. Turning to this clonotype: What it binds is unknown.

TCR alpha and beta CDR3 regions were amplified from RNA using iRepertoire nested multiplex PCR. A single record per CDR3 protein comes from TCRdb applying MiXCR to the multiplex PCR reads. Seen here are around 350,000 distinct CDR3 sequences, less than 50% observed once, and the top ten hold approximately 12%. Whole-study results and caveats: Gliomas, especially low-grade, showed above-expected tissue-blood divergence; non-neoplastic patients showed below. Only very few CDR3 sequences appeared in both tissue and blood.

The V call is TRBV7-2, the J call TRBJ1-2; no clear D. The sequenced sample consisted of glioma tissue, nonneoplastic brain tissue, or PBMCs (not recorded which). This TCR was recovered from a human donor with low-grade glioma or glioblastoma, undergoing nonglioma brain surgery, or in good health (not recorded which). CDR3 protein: CASSRTIWDGYTF. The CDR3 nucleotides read TGTGCCAGCAGCCGAACAATTTGGGATGGCTACACCTTC.